The entry that follows covers one T cell receptor beta chain sequence. The data were taken from a study of blood T cell repertoires in COVID-19. Overall study context: PBMCs, B-cell-depleted T cells, or T cells were the source of the cDNA or gDNA that made up the material.

Clinical histories supplied by participants themselves formed the basis of cohort assignment. Two consecutive negative NP/OP PCR tests, clearance, or resolved symptoms defined Cohort 3 recovery. The germline gives CDR1 SQVTM, CDR2 ANQGSEA. V lost 7 bases to trimming and J lost 2 bases; unmatched junction nucleotides: 4. This CDR3 has 12 residues. In the original workflow: The authors estimated nucleated cell counts from reference gene primer amplification. The repertoire was sequenced with immunoSEQ multiplex PCR; TCRdb's copy has only in-frame clones and lacks some. The DNA was the basis for D and trimming; V, J and clone size are from that table. Seen here are about 210,000 clones, 75% to 90% observed once, and the top ten hold 18%.

This receptor was obtained from a man in his forties who had recovered from COVID-19. Sequenced: PBMCs or T cells enriched from blood (not recorded which). The rearrangement links TRBV29-1 to TRBJ1-1; 7 nucleotides match TRBD1. The CDR3 DNA reads as TGCAGCGCTCGACAGGGAAACACTGAAGCTTTCTTT. Its protein product is CSARQGNTEAFF. Looking up the rest from reference TRBV29-1 and TRBJ1-1 gives the full variable domain: SAVISQKPSRDICQRGTSLTIQCQVDSQVTMMFWYRQQPGQSLTLIATANQGSEATYESGFVIDKFPISRPNLTFSTLTVSNMSPEDSSIYLCSARQGNTEAFFGQGTRLTVV.